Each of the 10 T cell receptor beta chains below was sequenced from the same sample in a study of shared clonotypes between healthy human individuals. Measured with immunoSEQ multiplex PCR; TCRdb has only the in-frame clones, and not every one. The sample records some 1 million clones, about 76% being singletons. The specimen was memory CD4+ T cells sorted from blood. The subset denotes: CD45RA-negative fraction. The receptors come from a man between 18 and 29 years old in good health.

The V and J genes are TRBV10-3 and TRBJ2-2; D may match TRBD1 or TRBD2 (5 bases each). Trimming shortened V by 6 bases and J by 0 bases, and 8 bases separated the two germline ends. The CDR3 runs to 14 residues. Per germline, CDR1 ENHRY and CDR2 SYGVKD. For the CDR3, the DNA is TGTGCCATCAGGGGGGAGACGAACACCGGGGAGCTGTTTTTT. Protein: CAIRGETNTGELFF.

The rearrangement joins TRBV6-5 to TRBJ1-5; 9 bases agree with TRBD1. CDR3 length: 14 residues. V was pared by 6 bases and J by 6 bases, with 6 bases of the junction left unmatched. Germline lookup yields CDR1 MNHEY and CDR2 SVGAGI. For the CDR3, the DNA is TGTGCCAGCAGACTTGGACAGGGGAGTCAGCCCCAGCATTTT. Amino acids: CASRLGQGSQPQHF.

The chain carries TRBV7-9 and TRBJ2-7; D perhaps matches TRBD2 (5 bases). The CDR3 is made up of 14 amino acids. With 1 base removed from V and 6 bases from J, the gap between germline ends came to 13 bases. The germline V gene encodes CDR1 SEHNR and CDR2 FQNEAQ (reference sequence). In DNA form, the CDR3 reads TGTGCCAGCAGCTTAGGGGATACTAGAGCCGAGCAGTACTTC. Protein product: CASSLGDTRAEQYF.

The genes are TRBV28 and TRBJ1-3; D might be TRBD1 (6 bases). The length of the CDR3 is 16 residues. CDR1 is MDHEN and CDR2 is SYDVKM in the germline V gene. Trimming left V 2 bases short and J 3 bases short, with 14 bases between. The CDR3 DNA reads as TGTGCCAGCAGTTTAGGGCAGGGGATTCTTGGAAACACCATATATTTT. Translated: CASSLGQGILGNTIYF. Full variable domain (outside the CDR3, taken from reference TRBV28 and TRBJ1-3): DVKVTQSSRYLVKRTGEKVFLECVQDMDHENMFWYRQDPGLGLRLIYFSYDVKMKEKGDIPEGYSVSREKKERFSLILESASTNQTSMYLCASSLGQGILGNTIYFGEGSWLTVV.

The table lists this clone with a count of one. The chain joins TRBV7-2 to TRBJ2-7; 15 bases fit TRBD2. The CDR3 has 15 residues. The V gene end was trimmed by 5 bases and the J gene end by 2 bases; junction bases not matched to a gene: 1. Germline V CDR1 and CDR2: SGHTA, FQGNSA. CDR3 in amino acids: CASSGLAGGPYEQYF. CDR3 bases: TGTGCCAGCAGCGGACTAGCGGGAGGGCCCTACGAGCAGTACTTC. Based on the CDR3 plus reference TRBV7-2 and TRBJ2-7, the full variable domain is GAGVSQSPSNKVTEKGKDVELRCDPISGHTALYWYRQSLGQGLEFLIYFQGNSAPDKSGLPSDRFSAERTGGSVSTLTIQRTQQEDSAVYLCASSGLAGGPYEQYFGPGTRLTVT.

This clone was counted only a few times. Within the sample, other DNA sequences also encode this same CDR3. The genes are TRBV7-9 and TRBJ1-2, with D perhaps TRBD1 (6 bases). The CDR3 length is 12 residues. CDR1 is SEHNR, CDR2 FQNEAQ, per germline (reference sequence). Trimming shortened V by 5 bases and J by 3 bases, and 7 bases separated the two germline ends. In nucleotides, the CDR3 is TGTGCCAGCAGCAGGGGGGACTATGGCTACACCTTC. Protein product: CASSRGDYGYTF.

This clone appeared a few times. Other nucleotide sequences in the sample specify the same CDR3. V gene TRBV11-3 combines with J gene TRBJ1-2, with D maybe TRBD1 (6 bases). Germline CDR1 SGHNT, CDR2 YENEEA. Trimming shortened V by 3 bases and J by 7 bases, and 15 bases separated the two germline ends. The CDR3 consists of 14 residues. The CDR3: CASSLDQGGSGYTF. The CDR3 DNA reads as TGTGCCAGCAGCTTGGACCAAGGGGGTTCTGGCTACACCTTC.

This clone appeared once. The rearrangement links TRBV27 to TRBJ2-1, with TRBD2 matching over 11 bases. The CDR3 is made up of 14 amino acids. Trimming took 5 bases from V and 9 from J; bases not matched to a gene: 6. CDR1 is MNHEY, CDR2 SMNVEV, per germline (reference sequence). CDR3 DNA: TGTGCCAGCAGTCAGGGGACTAGCGGAACTGAGCAGTTCTTC. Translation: CASSQGTSGTEQFF.

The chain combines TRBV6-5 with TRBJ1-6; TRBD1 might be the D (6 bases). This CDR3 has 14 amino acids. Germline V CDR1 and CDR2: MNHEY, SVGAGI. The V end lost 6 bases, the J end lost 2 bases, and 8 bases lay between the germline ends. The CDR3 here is CASSGTTYNSPLHF. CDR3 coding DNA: TGTGCCAGCAGCGGGACAACCTATAATTCACCCCTCCACTTT.

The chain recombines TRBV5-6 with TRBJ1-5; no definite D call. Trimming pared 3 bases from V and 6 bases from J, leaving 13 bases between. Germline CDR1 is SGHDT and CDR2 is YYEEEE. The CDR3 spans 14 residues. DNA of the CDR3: TGTGCCAGCAGCTCTCAGTTGGGGAGTCAGCCCCAGCATTTT. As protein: CASSSQLGSQPQHF.